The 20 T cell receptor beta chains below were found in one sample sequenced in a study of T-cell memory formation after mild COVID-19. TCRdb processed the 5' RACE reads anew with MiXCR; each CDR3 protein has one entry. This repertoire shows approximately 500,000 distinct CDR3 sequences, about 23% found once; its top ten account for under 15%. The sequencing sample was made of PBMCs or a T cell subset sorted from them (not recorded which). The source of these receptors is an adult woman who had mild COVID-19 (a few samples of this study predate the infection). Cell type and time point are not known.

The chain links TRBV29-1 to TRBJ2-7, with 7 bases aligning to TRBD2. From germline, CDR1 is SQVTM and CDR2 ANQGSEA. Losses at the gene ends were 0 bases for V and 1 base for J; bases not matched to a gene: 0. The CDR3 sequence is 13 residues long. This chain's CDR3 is CSVEDGRSYEQYF. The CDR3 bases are TGCAGCGTTGAAGACGGGAGGTCCTACGAGCAGTACTTC.

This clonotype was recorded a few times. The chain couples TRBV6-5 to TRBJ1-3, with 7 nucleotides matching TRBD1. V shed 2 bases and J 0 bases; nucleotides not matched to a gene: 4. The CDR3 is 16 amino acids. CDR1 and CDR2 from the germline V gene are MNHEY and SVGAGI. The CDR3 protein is CASSYGDSFSGNTIYF. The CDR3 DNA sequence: TGTGCCAGCAGTTACGGGGACAGCTTCTCTGGAAACACCATATATTTT.

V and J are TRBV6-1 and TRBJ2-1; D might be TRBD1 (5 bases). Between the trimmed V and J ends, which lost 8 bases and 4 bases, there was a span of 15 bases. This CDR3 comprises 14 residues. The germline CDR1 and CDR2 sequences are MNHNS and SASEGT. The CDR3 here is CASHMWGFYNEQFF. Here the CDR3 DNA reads TGTGCCAGCCACATGTGGGGCTTTTACAATGAGCAGTTCTTC.

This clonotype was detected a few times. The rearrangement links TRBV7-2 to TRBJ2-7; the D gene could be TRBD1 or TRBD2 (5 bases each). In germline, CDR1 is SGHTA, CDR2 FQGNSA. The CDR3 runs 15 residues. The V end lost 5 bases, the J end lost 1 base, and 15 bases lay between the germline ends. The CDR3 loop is CASSRRGSESYEQYF. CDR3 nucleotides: TGTGCCAGCAGCCGCCGGGGCTCCGAGTCCTACGAGCAGTACTTC.

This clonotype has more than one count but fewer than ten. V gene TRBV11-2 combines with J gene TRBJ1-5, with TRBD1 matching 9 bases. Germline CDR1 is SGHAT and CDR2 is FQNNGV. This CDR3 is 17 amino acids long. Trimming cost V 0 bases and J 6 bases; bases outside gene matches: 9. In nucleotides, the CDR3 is TGTGCCAGCAGCTTAGACCCGGGACAGGGCCCAGGTCAGCCCCAGCATTTT. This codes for CASSLDPGQGPGQPQHF.

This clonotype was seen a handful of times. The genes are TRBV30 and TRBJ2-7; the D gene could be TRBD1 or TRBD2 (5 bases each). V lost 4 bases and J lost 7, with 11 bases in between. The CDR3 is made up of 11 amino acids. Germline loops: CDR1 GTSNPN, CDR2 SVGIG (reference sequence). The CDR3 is CAWKGPGEQYF. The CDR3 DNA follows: TGTGCCTGGAAGGGGCCGGGGGAGCAGTACTTC.

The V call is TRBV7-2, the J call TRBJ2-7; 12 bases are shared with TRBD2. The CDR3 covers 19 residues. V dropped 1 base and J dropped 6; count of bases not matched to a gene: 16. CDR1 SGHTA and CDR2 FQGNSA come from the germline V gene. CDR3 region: CASSLGGGARLAGDLEQYF. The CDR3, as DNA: TGTGCCAGCAGCTTAGGTGGTGGGGCCCGACTAGCGGGAGATCTCGAGCAGTACTTC.

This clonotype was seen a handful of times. CDR3 bases: TGTGCCAGCAGCTTAGAGGTCGGGGGCCTAAACACTGAAGCTTTCTTT. This codes for CASSLEVGGLNTEAFF. This chain connects TRBV7-6 to TRBJ1-1, with a possible D match to TRBD1 (6 bases). CDR1 and CDR2 from the germline V gene are SGHVS and FNYEAQ. The CDR3 runs 16 residues. Trimming removed 1 base at V and 2 bases at J, with 14 bases between.

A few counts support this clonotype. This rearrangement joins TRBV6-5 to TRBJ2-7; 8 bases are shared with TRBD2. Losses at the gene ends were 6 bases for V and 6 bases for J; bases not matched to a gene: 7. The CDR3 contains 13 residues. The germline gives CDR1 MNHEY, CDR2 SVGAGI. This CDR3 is CASSRGRGGEQYF. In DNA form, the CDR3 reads TGTGCCAGCAGCCGCGGACGGGGGGGCGAGCAGTACTTC.

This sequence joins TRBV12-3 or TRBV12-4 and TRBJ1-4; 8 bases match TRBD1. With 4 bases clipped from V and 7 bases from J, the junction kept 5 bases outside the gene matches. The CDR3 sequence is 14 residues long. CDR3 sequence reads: CASSSRQGSEKLFF. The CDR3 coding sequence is TGTGCCAGCAGTTCTAGACAGGGGAGTGAAAAACTGTTTTTT.

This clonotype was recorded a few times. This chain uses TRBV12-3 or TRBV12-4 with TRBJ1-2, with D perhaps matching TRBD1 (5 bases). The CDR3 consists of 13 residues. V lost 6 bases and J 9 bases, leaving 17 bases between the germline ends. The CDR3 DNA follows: TGTGCCAGCAGGCTAGGGGACGGCCGTCGCTACACCTTC. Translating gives CASRLGDGRRYTF.

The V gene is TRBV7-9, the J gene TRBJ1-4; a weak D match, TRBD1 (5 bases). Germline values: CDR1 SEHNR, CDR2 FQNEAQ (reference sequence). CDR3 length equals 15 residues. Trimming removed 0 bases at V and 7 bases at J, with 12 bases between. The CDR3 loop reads CASSLAPDNGEKLFF. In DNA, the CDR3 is TGTGCCAGCAGCTTAGCGCCGGACAATGGTGAAAAACTGTTTTTT. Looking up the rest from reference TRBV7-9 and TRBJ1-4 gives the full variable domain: DTGVSQNPRHKITKRGQNVTFRCDPISEHNRLYWYRQTLGQGPEFLTYFQNEAQLEKSRLLSDRFSAERPKGSFSTLEIQRTEQGDSAMYLCASSLAPDNGEKLFFGSGTQLSVL.

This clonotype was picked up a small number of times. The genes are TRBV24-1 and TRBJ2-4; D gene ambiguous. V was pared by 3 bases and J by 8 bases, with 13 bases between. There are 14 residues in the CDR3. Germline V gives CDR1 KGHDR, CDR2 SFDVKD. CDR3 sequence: CATSDDEWTDIQYF. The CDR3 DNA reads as TGTGCCACCAGTGATGACGAGTGGACGGACATTCAGTACTTC.

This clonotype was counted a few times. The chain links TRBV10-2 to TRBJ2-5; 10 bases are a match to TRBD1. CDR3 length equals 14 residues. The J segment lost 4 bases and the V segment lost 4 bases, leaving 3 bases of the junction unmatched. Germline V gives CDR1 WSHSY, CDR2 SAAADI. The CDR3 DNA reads TGCGCCAGCAGTGTAAGGACAGGGGGAGAGACCCAGTACTTC. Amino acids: CASSVRTGGETQYF.

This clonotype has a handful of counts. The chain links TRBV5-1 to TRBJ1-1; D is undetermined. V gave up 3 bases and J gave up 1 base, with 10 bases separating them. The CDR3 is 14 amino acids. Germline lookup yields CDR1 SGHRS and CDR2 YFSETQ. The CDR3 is CASSSLGGNTEAFF. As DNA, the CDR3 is TGCGCCAGCAGCTCCTTGGGAGGGAACACTGAAGCTTTCTTT.

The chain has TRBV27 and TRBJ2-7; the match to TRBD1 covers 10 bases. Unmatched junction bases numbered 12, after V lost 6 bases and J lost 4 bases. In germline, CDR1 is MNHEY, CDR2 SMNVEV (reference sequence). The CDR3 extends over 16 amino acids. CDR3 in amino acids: CASSAGQGFPRYEQYF. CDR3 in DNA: TGTGCCAGCAGCGCGGGACAGGGGTTTCCCAGGTACGAGCAGTACTTC.

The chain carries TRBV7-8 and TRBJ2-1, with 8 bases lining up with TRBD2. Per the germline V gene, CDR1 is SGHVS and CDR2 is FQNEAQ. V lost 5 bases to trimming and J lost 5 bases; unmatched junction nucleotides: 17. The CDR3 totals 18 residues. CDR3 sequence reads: CASSPPRWAGGLDNEQFF. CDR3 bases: TGTGCCAGCAGCCCCCCCCGGTGGGCGGGAGGACTCGACAATGAGCAGTTCTTC.

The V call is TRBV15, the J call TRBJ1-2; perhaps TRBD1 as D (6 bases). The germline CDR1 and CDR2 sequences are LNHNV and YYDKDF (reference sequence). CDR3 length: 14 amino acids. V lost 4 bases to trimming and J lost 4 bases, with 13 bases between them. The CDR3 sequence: CATSNVRGGYGYTF. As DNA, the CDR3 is TGTGCCACCAGCAATGTCAGGGGTGGCTATGGCTACACCTTC. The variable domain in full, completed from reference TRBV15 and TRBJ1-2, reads DAMVIQNPRYQVTQFGKPVTLSCSQTLNHNVMYWYQQKSSQAPKLLFHYYDKDFNNEADTPDNFQSRRPNTSFCFLDIRSPGLGDTAMYLCATSNVRGGYGYTFGSGTRLTVV.

For the CDR3, the DNA is TGTGCCAGCAGCTCTAGTCCGGGCAGCACCGGGGAGCTGTTTTTT. Its translation is CASSSSPGSTGELFF. The chain has TRBV9 and TRBJ2-2; D not certain. This CDR3 spans 15 amino acids. V lost 4 bases, J lost 4 bases, and 14 bases lay in between. The germline V gene has CDR1 SGDLS and CDR2 YYNGEE.

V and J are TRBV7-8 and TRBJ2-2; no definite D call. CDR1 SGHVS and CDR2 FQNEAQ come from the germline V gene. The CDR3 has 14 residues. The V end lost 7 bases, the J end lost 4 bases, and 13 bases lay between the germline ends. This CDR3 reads CASTHGVATGELFF. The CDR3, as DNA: TGTGCCAGCACCCACGGAGTGGCCACCGGGGAGCTGTTTTTT. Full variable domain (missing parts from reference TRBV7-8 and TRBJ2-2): GAGVSQSPRYKVAKRGQDVALRCDPISGHVSLFWYQQALGQGPEFLTYFQNEAQLDKSGLPSDRFFAERPEGSVSTLKIQRTQQEDSAVYLCASTHGVATGELFFGEGSRLTVL.